A single sample gave rise to the 29 T cell receptor beta chains below, sequenced in a study of blood T cell repertoires in COVID-19. Some clones are missing from TCRdb's copy, which holds only in-frame ones; the method was immunoSEQ multiplex PCR. The sample has 180,000 or so clones, approximately 85% seen once; the top ten hold roughly 8%. The sample taken for sequencing was peripheral blood. These receptors were collected from a woman aged 55-70 years with acute or convalescent COVID-19.

The chain employs TRBV21-1 and TRBJ1-5; the D call of TRBD1 is as the table states it, not checked on the DNA. TRBV21-1 is a pseudogene. The CDR3 consists of 15 residues. This CDR3 is CASSEGQGAIQPQHF. As DNA, the CDR3 is TGTGCCAGCAGCGAGGGACAGGGGGCTATTCAGCCCCAGCATTTT.

In regard to this clone: Other DNA sequences of this sample code for an identical CDR3. The rearrangement links TRBV2 to TRBJ1-5; D unresolved. The V end was cut by 0 bases, the J end by 4 bases, with 7 bases between. Germline V lookup: CDR1 SNHLY, CDR2 FYNNEI. This CDR3 contains 14 residues. The CDR3 DNA follows: TGTGCCAGCAGTGAAGCGCGAGGGAATCAGCCCCAGCATTTT. Protein: CASSEARGNQPQHF.

This clone was seen a handful of times. The chain is built from TRBV28 and TRBJ1-5; D is uncertain. CDR1 MDHEN and CDR2 SYDVKM come from the germline V gene. The ends were cut back, 3 bases at V and 0 bases at J, with 12 bases in the middle. This CDR3 spans 16 amino acids. The CDR3 sequence: CASSLDRTYSNQPQHF. The CDR3 DNA follows: TGTGCCAGCAGTTTGGACCGGACTTATAGCAATCAGCCCCAGCATTTT.

This clone was recorded a few times. The chain links TRBV6-5 to TRBJ2-1; TRBD1 is a possible D gene (5 bases). Germline loops: CDR1 MNHEY, CDR2 SVGAGI. This CDR3 comprises 12 residues. V lost 6 bases and J lost 6, with 9 bases in between. The CDR3, as DNA: TGTGCCAGCAGCCTGACAGTCAATGAGCAGTTCTTC. Protein: CASSLTVNEQFF.

This clone showed up many times. The CDR3 coding sequence is TGTGCCAGTAGTATACCGACAGTACCTAACTATGGCTACACCTTC. Encoded protein: CASSIPTVPNYGYTF. V usage is TRBV19 and J usage is TRBJ1-2; tentative D call: TRBD1 (5 bases). CDR3 length: 15 residues. CDR1 and CDR2 (germline): LNHDA, SQIVND (reference sequence). V gave up 2 bases and J gave up 0 bases, with 10 bases separating them.

In its sample, this clone was seen once. This rearrangement joins TRBV7-3 to TRBJ1-1; D possibly corresponds to TRBD1 (6 bases). Trimming stripped 3 bases from V and 5 bases from J, with 10 bases between. Germline CDR1 and CDR2: SGHTA and FQGTGA. The CDR3 contains 13 residues. Here the CDR3 reads CASSFSGETEAFF. The CDR3, as DNA: TGTGCCAGCAGCTTTTCAGGGGAAACTGAAGCTTTCTTT.

The rearrangement joins TRBV5-1 to TRBJ2-2, with 9 bases that match TRBD1. CDR1 is SGHRS, CDR2 YFSETQ, per germline. CDR3 size: 16 residues. V shed 4 bases and J 3 bases; nucleotides not matched to a gene: 7. CDR3 nucleotides: TGCGCCAGCAGCCTCCACGGACAGGGGTACACCGGGGAGCTGTTTTTT. Protein product: CASSLHGQGYTGELFF.

As for this clone: Other nucleotide sequences in the sample specify the same CDR3. The chain is built from TRBV19 and TRBJ2-1; D is unclear. Germline CDR1 LNHDA, CDR2 SQIVND (reference sequence). The CDR3 runs to 13 residues. With 3 bases removed from V and 4 bases from J, the gap between germline ends came to 7 bases. The DNA for the CDR3 is TGTGCCAGTAGTATCGACTCGTACAATGAGCAGTTCTTC. Translating it yields CASSIDSYNEQFF.

In its sample, this clone was seen many times. V gene TRBV6-4 combines with J gene TRBJ1-6; no clear D gene. The CDR3 totals 14 residues. The V and J ends lost 0 bases and 7 bases respectively, with 7 bases between them. The germline V gene encodes CDR1 MRHNA and CDR2 SNTAGT. CDR3 residues: CASSDSPGNSPLHF. The CDR3 coding sequence is TGTGCCAGCAGTGACTCGCCCGGGAATTCACCCCTCCACTTT.

The chain has TRBV7-9 and TRBJ1-6, with D possibly TRBD1 on 5 matching bases. The CDR3 contains 14 residues. Per germline, CDR1 SEHNR and CDR2 FQNEAQ (reference sequence). The V end was cut by 3 bases, the J end by 7 bases, with 10 bases between. In DNA, the CDR3 is TGTGCCAGCAGCTTGACAGTGAACAATTCACCCCTCCACTTT. It codes for CASSLTVNNSPLHF.

The chain combines TRBV7-9 with TRBJ1-2; unclear D gene. Trimming took 1 base from V and 8 from J, leaving 8 bases between them. The CDR3 runs 12 residues. Germline V gene data show CDR1 as SEHNR and CDR2 as FQNEAQ (reference sequence). CDR3 sequence: CASSLDQFGYTF. CDR3 coding DNA: TGTGCCAGCAGCTTAGACCAGTTCGGCTACACCTTC.

CDR3 coding DNA: TGTGCCAGCAGTCAAGCGGGCTCCTACGAGCAGTACTTC. Translated: CASSQAGSYEQYF. This chain joins TRBV12-3 or TRBV12-4 and TRBJ2-7; tentative D call: TRBD2 (6 bases). The V end lost 5 bases, the J end lost 0 bases, and 8 bases lay between the germline ends. CDR3 length equals 13 residues.

The chain joins TRBV6-5 to TRBJ1-5; 7 bases fit TRBD1. Germline V gene lookup returns CDR1 MNHEY and CDR2 SVGAGI. V was clipped by 11 bases and J by 4 bases; unmatched bases: 8. The CDR3 contains 13 residues. CDR3: CAGRTGRNQPQHF. The CDR3 region has the DNA TGTGCCGGGAGGACAGGTCGAAATCAGCCCCAGCATTTT.

The chain employs TRBV3-1 (or the pseudogene TRBV3-2) and TRBJ1-2; 7 bases are a match to TRBD1. The germline V gene has CDR1 LGHDT and CDR2 YNNKEL (reference sequence). CDR3 length: 15 residues. V shed 2 bases, J shed 5 bases, and the junction held 8 bases outside the gene matches. CDR3 residues: CASSQRGGAGYGYTF. The CDR3 DNA reads TGTGCCAGCAGCCAAAGAGGGGGCGCGGGGTATGGCTACACCTTC.

The J gene is TRBJ2-3, the V gene TRBV20-1; no clear D. The CDR3 has 11 amino acids. CDR1 and CDR2 from the germline V gene are DFQATT and SNEGSKA (reference sequence). V was cut by 6 bases and J by 2 bases, with 6 bases left in between. CDR3 loop: CSAEVTDTQYF. The CDR3 DNA is TGCAGTGCAGAGGTCACAGATACGCAGTATTTT.

This chain joins TRBV21-1 and TRBJ1-2; no check of the table's D call, TRBD1, against the DNA was made. TRBV21-1 is a known pseudogene. The CDR3 contains 19 residues. The CDR3 nucleotides are TGTGCCAGCAGCAAAATCCGTCCCCCCCCGGGCAGGGGTGGCTATGGCTACACCTTC. This translates into CASSKIRPPPGRGGYGYTF.

The V call is TRBV7-3, the J call TRBJ2-2; 13 bases match TRBD2. The CDR3 has 17 residues. Germline trimming cut 6 bases from V and 6 bases from J; bases unmatched to any gene: 10. Germline loops: CDR1 SGHTA, CDR2 FQGTGA. The CDR3 loop is CASSHRGTSGISGELFF. Written as DNA, the CDR3 is TGTGCCAGCAGTCACCGAGGGACTAGCGGGATTTCCGGGGAGCTGTTTTTT.

The V and J genes are TRBV27 and TRBJ2-1; D may be TRBD2 (6 bases). CDR3 length: 15 residues. Germline V CDR1 and CDR2: MNHEY, SMNVEV (reference sequence). V shed 7 bases and J shed 4 bases, with 17 bases lying between them. The CDR3 coding sequence is TGTGCCAGCACCACGAACTTGGGGGGTTACAATGAGCAGTTCTTC. It encodes CASTTNLGGYNEQFF.

The chain combines TRBV9 with TRBJ1-3; unclear D gene. This CDR3 has 14 residues. The ends were cut back, 0 bases at V and 2 bases at J, with 6 bases in the middle. The germline gives CDR1 SGDLS, CDR2 YYNGEE. For the CDR3, the DNA is TGTGCCAGCAGCGTAGCAGGCGCTGGAAACACCATATATTTT. It specifies CASSVAGAGNTIYF.

The chain links TRBV19 to TRBJ2-5; TRBD1 is a possible D gene (6 bases). CDR3 length: 14 amino acids. The germline V and J ends were trimmed by 5 bases and 0 bases, with 10 bases remaining between them. Looked up from germline, CDR1 is LNHDA and CDR2 is SQIVND (reference sequence). The CDR3 bases are TGTGCCAGTAGTCGACAGGACCACCAAGAGACCCAGTACTTC. It translates to CASSRQDHQETQYF. The full variable domain, rest sourced from reference TRBV19 and TRBJ2-5, is DGGITQSPKYLFRKEGQNVTLSCEQNLNHDAMYWYRQDPGQGLRLIYYSQIVNDFQKGDIAEGYSVSREKKESFPLTVTSAQKNPTAFYLCASSRQDHQETQYFGPGTRLLVL.

The J gene is TRBJ2-1, the V gene TRBV2; 12 nucleotides line up with TRBD2. Losses at the gene ends were 5 bases for V and 0 bases for J; bases not matched to a gene: 8. The CDR3 length is 18 residues. Germline CDR1 is SNHLY and CDR2 is FYNNEI. CDR3 in DNA: TGTGCCAGCAGTCAGAGGACTAGCGGGATCTACTCCTACAATGAGCAGTTCTTC. Translation: CASSQRTSGIYSYNEQFF.

The genes are TRBV6-5 and TRBJ1-2; 11 nucleotides agree with TRBD1. This CDR3 is 15 amino acids long. Germline V gene data show CDR1 as MNHEY and CDR2 as SVGAGI. J was trimmed by 3 bases and V by 2 bases; bases with no gene match: 2. CDR3 in amino acids: CASSYEGQGDYGYTF. CDR3 in DNA: TGTGCCAGCAGTTACGAGGGACAGGGGGACTATGGCTACACCTTC.

This chain uses TRBV4-1 with TRBJ2-3, with TRBD2 matching over 8 bases. This CDR3 spans 16 amino acids. CDR1 and CDR2 (germline): MGHRA, YSYEKL. The J segment lost 2 bases and the V segment lost 1 base, leaving 5 bases of the junction unmatched. In nucleotides, the CDR3 is TGCGCCAGCAGCCAAGGGCCGGGACTAGTCACAGATACGCAGTATTTT. Protein product: CASSQGPGLVTDTQYF.

The chain uses TRBV6-5 and TRBJ1-5; TRBD1 agrees at 8 bases. CDR3 size: 15 residues. CDR1 is MNHEY and CDR2 is SVGAGI in the germline V gene. J was trimmed by 7 bases and V by 9 bases; bases with no gene match: 14. CDR3: CASRRYRGTGQPQHF. For the CDR3, the DNA is TGTGCCAGTCGGCGTTACAGGGGGACGGGGCAGCCCCAGCATTTT.

This clone was seen only a few times. In the same sample, other DNA sequences code for this CDR3. The chain is built from TRBV30 and TRBJ1-3; D is unresolved. The V gene's germline CDR1 is GTSNPN and CDR2 SVGIG (reference sequence). The germline V and J ends were trimmed by 3 bases and 0 bases, with 9 bases remaining between them. The CDR3 has 14 residues. The DNA of the CDR3 is TGTGCCTGGAGAGCCCCGGGCTCTGGAAACACCATATATTTT. Translating gives CAWRAPGSGNTIYF.

V and J are TRBV2 and TRBJ1-5; D is ambiguous. V lost 3 bases and J 3 bases, leaving 6 bases between the germline ends. Germline-derived CDR1 and CDR2 are SNHLY and FYNNEI. This CDR3 contains 13 residues. CDR3 in amino acids: CASSDSYNQPQHF. The DNA of the CDR3 is TGTGCCAGCAGTGATAGCTACAATCAGCCCCAGCATTTT.

J is TRBJ1-2 and V is TRBV28, with no clear D. Per the germline V gene, CDR1 is MDHEN and CDR2 is SYDVKM. Trimming cost V 1 base and J 8 bases, with 11 bases left between them. This CDR3 spans 13 amino acids. The CDR3 DNA follows: TGTGCCAGCAGTTTATCCCCTCCGGGGGGCTACACCTTC. Its translation: CASSLSPPGGYTF.

The chain is built from TRBV11-2 and TRBJ1-2; D ambiguous. The germline V and J ends were trimmed by 5 bases and 4 bases, with 14 bases remaining between them. Looked up from germline, CDR1 is SGHAT and CDR2 is FQNNGV. CDR3 size: 14 residues. In nucleotides, the CDR3 is TGTGCCAGCAGCCCCGTGGCGGGGAGCTATGGCTACACCTTC. It encodes CASSPVAGSYGYTF. Variable domain in full (rest from reference TRBV11-2 and TRBJ1-2): EAGVAQSPRYKIIEKRQSVAFWCNPISGHATLYWYQQILGQGPKLLIQFQNNGVVDDSQLPKDRFSAERLKGVDSTLKIQPAKLEDSAVYLCASSPVAGSYGYTFGSGTRLTVV.

The gene calls are TRBV2 and TRBJ1-2, with a tentative D call TRBD1 (6 bases). The CDR3 is 14 amino acids. Trimming cost V 5 bases and J 5 bases, with 15 bases left between them. Per the germline V gene, CDR1 is SNHLY and CDR2 is FYNNEI. The CDR3 DNA sequence: TGTGCCAGCAGTACAGGGAACTCTATGTATGGCTACACCTTC. Translation: CASSTGNSMYGYTF. The variable domain in full, with the rest retrieved from reference TRBV2 and TRBJ1-2, is EPEVTQTPSHQVTQMGQEVILRCVPISNHLYFYWYRQILGQKVEFLVSFYNNEISEKSEIFDDQFSVERPDGSNFTLKIRSTKLEDSAMYFCASSTGNSMYGYTFGSGTRLTVV.